Listed below are T cell receptor beta chains from one sample, sequenced in a study of cytotoxic CD8 clonotypes in ibrutinib-treated CLL. This table comes from immunoSEQ multiplex PCR, and its TCRdb copy is limited to in-frame clones, with some not included. The sample holds some 65,000 clones; roughly 59% are singletons and the top ten take about 14%. Sequenced material: PBMCs, taken after 12 months of ibrutinib treatment. These receptors came from a human donor with chronic lymphocytic leukemia. Both conserved end residues are part of each CDR3. A D gene is named only where the DNA matches it firmly. For some rows the clone size is stated as once, few or many, or as a class when expanded; others skip it.

CASSRYTDTQYF	TGTGCCAGCAGCCGCTACACAGATACGCAGTATTTT	TRBJ2-3	12	.	TRBV11-2	many
CASSIIRTADTDNEQFF	TGTGCCAGTAGTATCATCAGGACAGCGGATACCGACAATGAGCAGTTCTTC	TRBJ2-1	17	.	TRBV19	.
CASSVSGGSNQPQHF	TGTGCCAGCAGCGTGAGCGGTGGTAGCAATCAGCCCCAGCATTTT	TRBJ1-5	15	.	TRBV9	.
CASSVRTRAGELFF	TGTGCCAGCAGCGTACGCACTAGGGCCGGGGAGCTGTTTTTT	TRBJ2-2	14	.	TRBV9	.
CASGEGFFAQHF	TGTGCCAGCGGTGAAGGTTTCTTTGCCCAGCATTTT	TRBJ1-5	12	.	TRBV6-1	.
CASSSGTANSPLHF	TGTGCCAGTAGTTCCGGGACAGCGAATTCACCCCTCCACTTT	TRBJ1-6	14	TRBD1	TRBV19	few
CASSSGTGSGEQYF	TGTGCCAGCAGTTCCGGGACAGGGTCTGGGGAGCAGTACTTC	TRBJ2-7	14	TRBD1	TRBV6-5	.
CASRSLYGYTF	TGTGCCAGTAGAAGCCTCTATGGCTACACCTTC	TRBJ1-2	11	.	TRBV19	many
CASSITVSDEQFF	TGTGCCAGTAGTATCACGGTTAGCGATGAGCAGTTCTTC	TRBJ2-1	13	.	TRBV19	.
CASSHTSGKNIQYF	TGTGCCAGCAGTCACACTAGTGGCAAAAACATTCAGTACTTC	TRBJ2-4	14	.	TRBV6-1	few
CASSPLSGVSETQYF	TGTGCCAGCAGCCCACTCTCCGGGGTCTCAGAGACCCAGTACTTC	TRBJ2-5	15	.	TRBV5-5	.
CASSRDLMGEQYF	TGTGCCAGCAGTCGGGACCTTATGGGTGAGCAGTACTTC	TRBJ2-7	13	.	TRBV28	.
CASSQEGRDRGGYTF	TGCGCCAGCAGCCAAGAGGGACGGGACCGAGGTGGCTACACCTTC	TRBJ1-2	15	.	TRBV4-1	.
CASSSPPGRGDTNEQFF	TGTGCCAGCAGTTCCCCCCCCGGGCGGGGGGACACCAATGAGCAGTTCTTC	TRBJ2-1	17	TRBD2	TRBV28	.
CATSSGSIGIQYF	TGTGCTACTTCAAGCGGGAGCATTGGCATTCAGTACTTC	TRBJ2-4	13	TRBD2	TRBV28	.
CASSSGTLETQYF	TGCGCCAGCAGCTCCGGGACCTTGGAGACCCAGTACTTC	TRBJ2-5	13	.	TRBV5-1	.
CATSRDGVDGYTF	TGTGCCACCAGCAGAGATGGGGTGGATGGCTACACCTTC	TRBJ1-2	13	.	TRBV15	.
CASSFGPSRGQETQYF	TGTGCCAGCAGCTTCGGGCCCTCCCGGGGGCAAGAGACCCAGTACTTC	TRBJ2-5	16	.	TRBV7-2	few
CASSWGLGVVSMNTEAFF	TGCGCCAGCAGCTGGGGCCTCGGAGTGGTCTCGATGAACACTGAAGCTTTCTTT	TRBJ1-1	18	.	TRBV5-1	few
CARWDAAGDTQYF	TGTGCCCGGTGGGACGCAGCGGGAGATACGCAGTATTTT	TRBJ2-3	13	.	TRBV30	.
CASSGRDRAGLAGYEQYF	TGTGCCAGCAGCGGCCGGGACAGAGCTGGCCTAGCGGGCTACGAGCAGTACTTC	TRBJ2-7	18	.	TRBV28	.
CASSSTGTLYGYTF	TGTGCCAGCAGTTCGACAGGAACCCTCTATGGCTACACCTTC	TRBJ1-2	14	.	TRBV13	.